The sequence of this TCR beta chain was determined in a study of siplizumab effects on memory and regulatory T cells (dated by TCRdb to the late 2010s). In the study overall: The study looked at the effect of siplizumab, an anti-CD2 antibody, on alloreactive T-cell subsets in allogeneic mixed lymphocyte reactions made from human PBMCs. Here is what the overall study found, with its caveats: Because sequences at frequencies below about 10^-5 were poorly captured, only a minor fraction of alloreactive clones could be mapped back to unstimulated subsets. Roughly 80-95% of proliferating CD4+ or CD8+ clones could not be assigned a naive or memory phenotype. Of the alloreactive CD4+ clones that could be mapped, the Treg-derived share averaged about 63% with siplizumab compared with approximately 30% in control reactions. Siplizumab significantly lowered the cumulative frequency of alloreactive sequences that could be traced to unstimulated CD4+ memory T cells. Greater diversity appeared to be present in unstimulated naive T cells than in memory T cells, and a substantial contribution to the alloresponse seemed to be made by naive cells. No functional confirmation was obtained for the suppressive function of proliferating Tregs from siplizumab cultures.

Trimming at the junction amounts to 3 bases on V and 0 bases on J, and the germline ends lie 10 bases apart. Per the germline V gene, SGHRS is the CDR1 and YFSETQ is the CDR2. From its cysteine to its phenylalanine, the CDR3 spans 15 amino acids. The CDR3 DNA has 45 bases and is translated from base 1. The library relied on the immunoSEQ multiplex PCR assay. Each sample had 9 x 10^4 or so TCR templates assayed by the deep sequencing platform. Genomic DNA extracted from sorted T cells was used for TCRbeta CDR3 sequencing. The authors' pipeline ran thus. The R programming language was used for clonal analysis of TCRbeta CDR3 data. Unstimulated samples were compared with post-reaction CFSE-low samples to define alloreactive CD4+ and CD8+ clones. Alloreactive CD4+ clones were assigned to regulatory or non-regulatory origin by matching sequences to sorted unstimulated Treg and non-Treg repertoires. In TCRdb, the immuneACCESS table is reduced to in-frame sequences with V and J assigned. These tables do not hold every clone; where another copy was compared, an unresolved V gene accounts for under half, and the others remain unexplained. For V, J and clone size, that table is used; D and trimming come from the DNA. This sample has about 50,000 clones in its table, and 95% to 98% of those were observed once. Of the sample, 0.55% to 0.65% is held by the ten largest clones.

In three donor pairs, further sequencing was done on unstimulated CD8+ naive, CD4+ memory, CD8+ TEMRA, CD4+ naive and CD8+ effector memory subsets. Sorted unstimulated T cells, along with proliferating T cells recovered from mixed lymphocyte reactions, underwent TCRbeta CDR3 sequencing. Fresh whole blood from around eleven HLA-typed healthy donors served as the source for isolating PBMCs. Notes on this clone: Its antigen target is currently unknown. Per-nucleotide qualities are absent, and no much larger clonotype sits a single base away.

This clonotype was sampled from a human donor in good health. The sequence links TRBV5-1 to TRBJ2-1, with a tentative D call of TRBD1 or TRBD2, each matching 5 bases. Sequences were obtained from naive CD4+ T cells sorted from blood. The sample's cell subset or site label is to be understood as: unstimulated naive T cells. The CDR3 protein is CASSSSGTSYNEQFF. The DNA sequence follows: TGCGCCAGCAGCTCATCCGGGACCTCCTACAATGAGCAGTTCTTC.